These T cell receptor beta chains were read from a single sample in a study of blood T cell repertoires in COVID-19. Method: immunoSEQ multiplex PCR; TCRdb's copy keeps in-frame clones and lacks some. The sample shows tens of thousands of clones, around 80% of them seen only once. Sequencing was performed on peripheral blood. Source of these receptors: a man in his sixties with acute or convalescent COVID-19. The CDR3 runs from the conserved cysteine through the conserved F or W. Each record gives: J gene, D gene, clone size, V gene, CDR3 protein, CDR3 DNA. D genes are given only for firm matches. The size of a clone is reported for some rows only, either as once, few or many, or as a class for expanded clones.

>TRBJ2-7|.|.|TRBV27
CASRGTAHEQYF
TGTGCCAGCAGAGGCACAGCCCACGAGCAGTACTTC
>TRBJ2-7|TRBD1|.|TRBV4-3
CASSQDETGVEQYF
TGCGCCAGCAGCCAAGATGAGACAGGGGTCGAGCAGTACTTC
>TRBJ2-5|TRBD1|.|TRBV6-2/TRBV6-3
CASSPGDRDQETQYF
TGTGCCAGCAGCCCTGGGGACAGGGACCAAGAGACCCAGTACTTC
>TRBJ2-7|.|once|TRBV6-2/TRBV6-3
CASSYKGLDEQYF
TGTGCCAGCAGTTACAAGGGGCTGGACGAGCAGTACTTC
>TRBJ1-2|TRBD1|.|TRBV6-5
CASSYDRVDYGYTF
TGTGCCAGCAGCTATGACAGGGTGGACTATGGCTACACCTTC
>TRBJ1-1|TRBD1|.|TRBV18
CASSPRTGAENTEAFF
TGTGCCAGCTCACCGAGAACAGGGGCTGAAAACACTGAAGCTTTCTTT
>TRBJ2-7|TRBD1|.|TRBV3-1/TRBV3-2
CASSLTGTGAYEQYF
TGTGCCAGCAGCCTCACCGGGACAGGGGCCTACGAGCAGTACTTC
>TRBJ2-3|.|.|TRBV5-1
CASSLGDTTSTDTQYF
TGCGCCAGCAGCTTGGGGGACACCACTAGCACAGATACGCAGTATTTT
>TRBJ2-6|TRBD1|.|TRBV29-1
CSASTTGAGANVLTF
TGCAGCGCTAGCACGACAGGGGCTGGGGCCAACGTCCTGACTTTC
>TRBJ1-5|.|.|TRBV5-5
CASSREYSNQPQHF
TGTGCCAGCAGTCGAGAGTATAGCAATCAGCCCCAGCATTTT
>TRBJ1-5|.|.|TRBV2
CASSEAGSYNQPQHF
TGTGCCAGCAGTGAGGCAGGGTCATACAATCAGCCCCAGCATTTT
>TRBJ1-3|.|.|TRBV12-5
CASGPNLGPSGNTIYF
TGTGCTAGTGGACCAAACCTGGGCCCGTCTGGAAACACCATATATTTT
>TRBJ2-7|.|.|TRBV6-5
CASSYRRLDYEQYF
TGTGCCAGCAGTTATCGTCGACTCGATTACGAGCAGTACTTC
>TRBJ2-7|TRBD2|.|TRBV19
CASSISPGLAGPNYEQYF
TGTGCCAGTAGTATAAGCCCCGGGCTAGCGGGACCGAACTACGAGCAGTACTTC
>TRBJ2-3|.|.|TRBV5-1
CASSLGTGGSDTQYF
TGCGCCAGCAGCTTGGGCACAGGAGGGTCTGATACGCAGTATTTT
>TRBJ2-2|TRBD2|.|TRBV27
CASSTASGGLGELFF
TGTGCCAGCAGTACCGCTAGCGGGGGGTTGGGGGAGCTGTTTTTT
>TRBJ1-5|TRBD1|.|TRBV6-5
CASRGQGMGQPQHF
TGTGCCAGCAGGGGACAGGGAATGGGTCAGCCCCAGCATTTT
>TRBJ1-1|.|.|TRBV3-1/TRBV3-2
CASRKLSNTEAFF
TGTGCCAGCAGGAAACTCTCGAACACTGAAGCTTTCTTT
>TRBJ1-2|.|.|TRBV11-2
CASSLQQGKDGYTF
TGTGCCAGCAGCTTGCAACAGGGAAAGGATGGCTACACCTTC
>TRBJ1-2|.|.|TRBV7-2
CASSLDLTALMGGYTF
TGTGCCAGCAGCTTAGATCTGACAGCCCTTATGGGTGGCTACACCTTC
>TRBJ2-2|.|.|TRBV9
CASSAPQANTGELFF
TGTGCCAGCAGCGCCCCTCAGGCGAACACCGGGGAGCTGTTTTTT
>TRBJ2-1|TRBD1|.|TRBV4-1
CASSRGQGANEQFF
TGCGCCAGCAGCCGCGGACAGGGGGCAAATGAGCAGTTCTTC
>TRBJ2-3|TRBD1|.|TRBV29-1
CSVFWRQTGGTQYF
TGCAGCGTTTTCTGGCGGCAGACAGGGGGTACGCAGTATTTT
>TRBJ2-5|.|few|TRBV2
CAVSRSAPQETQYF
TGTGCCGTCTCAAGGAGTGCGCCTCAAGAGACCCAGTACTTC
>TRBJ2-7|.|.|TRBV6-5
CASSYSILGAGEQYF
TGTGCCAGCAGTTACTCGATTCTAGGGGCTGGCGAGCAGTACTTC
>TRBJ1-3|.|.|TRBV7-2
CATSEVSGNTIYF
TGTGCCACTAGTGAGGTCTCTGGAAACACCATATATTTT
>TRBJ2-5|.|.|TRBV5-4
CASSLARAGTEETQYF
TGTGCCAGCAGCTTGGCCCGAGCGGGTACCGAAGAGACCCAGTACTTC
>TRBJ2-7|TRBD1|.|TRBV2
CASSVDRGSYEQYF
TGTGCCAGCAGTGTTGACAGGGGTTCGTACGAGCAGTACTTC
>TRBJ2-7|TRBD2|.|TRBV6-2/TRBV6-3
CASSYSGGSRSREQSSF
TGTGCCAGCAGTTACTCCGGGGGGAGTCGATCGAGGGAGCAGTCATCGTTC
>TRBJ2-1|TRBD1|.|TRBV28
CASTSHGTVGGNEQFF
TGTGCCAGCACCAGTCACGGGACAGTTGGTGGGAATGAGCAGTTCTTC
>TRBJ2-2|TRBD2|.|TRBV19
CASSTRLAGFLGELFF
TGTGCCAGTAGTACCCGACTAGCGGGGTTTTTGGGGGAGCTGTTTTTT
>TRBJ2-1|.|.|TRBV3-1/TRBV3-2
CASSQGSPIAASSYNEQFF
TGTGCCAGCAGCCAAGGCTCACCCATAGCGGCTAGCTCCTACAATGAGCAGTTCTTC
>TRBJ1-4|.|once|TRBV7-2
CASSPGSGEKLFF
TGTGCCAGCAGTCCAGGATCTGGCGAAAAACTGTTTTTT
>TRBJ2-7|.|.|TRBV7-2
CASSLATVQSYEQYF
TGTGCCAGCAGCTTAGCTACAGTCCAATCCTACGAGCAGTACTTC
>TRBJ2-5|.|few|TRBV29-1
CSVLREGTQYF
TGCAGCGTTTTGCGGGAAGGGACCCAGTACTTC
>TRBJ2-3|.|.|TRBV19
CASSLQGGHRTDTQYF
TGTGCCAGTAGTCTCCAAGGGGGACACCGCACAGATACGCAGTATTTT
>TRBJ1-6|.|.|TRBV19
CASSPTGGNSPLHF
TGTGCCAGTAGCCCGACCGGGGGAAATTCACCCCTCCACTTT
>TRBJ2-1|TRBD2|.|TRBV4-3
CASSLTSGSNEQFF
TGCGCCAGCAGCCTCACTAGCGGGAGCAATGAGCAGTTCTTC
>TRBJ2-3|TRBD2|.|TRBV7-9
CASSLALAGRSDTQYF
TGTGCCAGCAGCTTAGCCCTAGCGGGGCGGTCAGATACGCAGTATTTT
>TRBJ1-2|.|once|TRBV9
CASSVDGNYGYTF
TGTGCCAGCAGCGTAGACGGGAACTATGGCTACACCTTC